The T cell receptor beta chain under discussion was sequenced for a study of tumor and adjacent non-tumor tissue in lung cancer. On the study more broadly: Histology: 11 to 13 adenocarcinoma, a couple of squamous cell carcinoma, 1 small cell lung cancer.

By share, this clonotype counts as medium-sized. RNA was extracted from bulk tissue without any cell sorting. The normal lung tissue was taken more than 3 cm from the tumor edge. Three rounds of nested PCR, following a modified ARM-PCR protocol, produced the TCRbeta library. TCRdb used MiXCR to reprocess the multiplex PCR reads, holding one entry per CDR3 protein. Of around 99,000 distinct CDR3 sequences listed, 60% to 80% are singletons. The CDR3 extends over 20 amino acids. Germline trimming cut 2 bases from V and 2 bases from J; bases unmatched to any gene: 15. Germline CDR1 reads SGHAT; CDR2 reads FQNNGV.

The TCR sequence derives from a man between 60 and 75 years old with non-small cell lung cancer. Sequenced: distant non-tumor lung tissue. The rearrangement links TRBV11-2 to TRBJ2-3; the match to TRBD2 covers 11 bases. The CDR3 DNA sequence: TGTGCCAGCAGCTTATTTGCCGCGACTAGCGGGATGAGGGTCACAGATACGCAGTATTTT. Its translation: CASSLFAATSGMRVTDTQYF. The full variable domain, its missing parts supplied by reference TRBV11-2 and TRBJ2-3, is EAGVAQSPRYKIIEKRQSVAFWCNPISGHATLYWYQQILGQGPKLLIQFQNNGVVDDSQLPKDRFSAERLKGVDSTLKIQPAKLEDSAVYLCASSLFAATSGMRVTDTQYFGPGTRLTVL.